The present T cell receptor beta chain was sequenced within a study of T-cell reconstitution after alpha-beta-depleted transplantation in children. Trimming cost V 1 base and J 8 bases; bases outside gene matches: 10. The length of the CDR3 is 15 residues. Germline lookup yields CDR1 SGHVS and CDR2 FNYEAQ. As it was prepared, the TCRbeta library received unique molecular identifiers. TCRdb fed the PCR reads into MiXCR, producing one record per CDR3 protein. The table includes fewer than 250,000 distinct CDR3 sequences, approximately 8.9% detected once. Study-wide findings and caveats: Some patients' high day-60 TCRbeta diversity was attributed to recipient cells surviving conditioning. Counts and diversity of T cells one year after transplant came mostly from newly produced T cells. As was reported, about two months after transplant, alpha-beta T cells came from several hundred expanded graft clones.

This clonotype showed up many times. Its antigen is as yet unknown. The TCR was taken from a male patient between 5 and 17 years old who had a stem cell transplant for acute lymphoblastic leukemia, so the T cells may come from the graft donor. The chain employs TRBV7-6 and TRBJ1-2, with TRBD1 matching over 7 bases. This specimen consisted of PBMCs, mostly from graft donor cells, obtained 180 days after TCRalphabeta/CD19-depleted stem cell transplant. The CDR3 nucleotides read TGTGCCAGCAGCTTAGTGGAGGGGGCGGGGAGCGGCTACACCTTC. Translated, it gives CASSLVEGAGSGYTF.